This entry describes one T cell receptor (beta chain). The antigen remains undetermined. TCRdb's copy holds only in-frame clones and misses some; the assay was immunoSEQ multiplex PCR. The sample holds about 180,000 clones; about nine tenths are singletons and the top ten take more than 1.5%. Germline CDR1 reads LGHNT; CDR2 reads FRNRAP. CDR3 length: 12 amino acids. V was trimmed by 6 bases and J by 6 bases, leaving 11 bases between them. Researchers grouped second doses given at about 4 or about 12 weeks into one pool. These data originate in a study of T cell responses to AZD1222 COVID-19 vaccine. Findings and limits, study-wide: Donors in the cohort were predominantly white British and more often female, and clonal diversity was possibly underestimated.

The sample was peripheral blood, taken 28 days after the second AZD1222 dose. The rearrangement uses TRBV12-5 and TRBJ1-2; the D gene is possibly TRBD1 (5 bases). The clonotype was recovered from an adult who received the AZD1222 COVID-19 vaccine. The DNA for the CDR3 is TGTGCTAGTGGGCGTGGGGGGGATGGCTACACCTTC. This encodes CASGRGGDGYTF.